These 11 T cell receptor beta chains were sequenced from one sample in a study of blood T cells in healthy people across ages. The second PCR ran roughly 6 to 11 cycles with a sample-barcoded 5' primer and J-beta primers. TCRdb ran MiXCR on the 5' RACE reads and lists one entry per CDR3 protein. The sample lists over 1,500,000 distinct CDR3 sequences; roughly 49% were seen once. The sample comprised blood. All receptors come from a middle-aged woman in good health.

The V gene is TRBV12-1, the J gene TRBJ1-5. TRBV12-1 is marked as a pseudogene. The CDR3 spans 14 residues. The CDR3 coding sequence is TGTGCCAGCGTCATTGGGGTGAGCAATCAGCCCCAGCATTTT. Translation: CASVIGVSNQPQHF.

The count of this clonotype is one. The chain carries TRBV18 and TRBJ2-7; 8 nucleotides match TRBD1. The germline gives CDR1 KGHSH, CDR2 LQKENI. The length of the CDR3 is 13 residues. Trimming took 3 bases from V and 6 from J; bases not matched to a gene: 4. Here the CDR3 reads CASSPDDRGEQYF. CDR3 sequence (DNA): TGTGCCAGCTCACCGGACGACAGGGGCGAGCAGTACTTC. The whole variable domain, remainder taken from reference TRBV18 and TRBJ2-7, is NAGVMQNPRHLVRRRGQEARLRCSPMKGHSHVYWYRQLPEEGLKFMVYLQKENIIDESGMPKERFSAEFPKEGPSILRIQQVVRGDSAAYFCASSPDDRGEQYFGPGTRLTVT.

The gene calls are TRBV5-5 and TRBJ2-2; tentative D call: TRBD1 (5 bases). This CDR3 spans 15 amino acids. Looked up from germline, CDR1 is SGHKS and CDR2 is YYEKEE (reference sequence). The V end was cut by 2 bases, the J end by 2 bases, with 10 bases between. The CDR3 reads CASSLGAVNTGELFF. CDR3 bases: TGTGCCAGCAGCTTAGGGGCAGTCAACACCGGGGAGCTGTTTTTT.

V is TRBV12-5 and J is TRBJ2-5; D is possibly TRBD1 (6 bases). V lost 5 bases to trimming and J lost 3 bases, with 13 bases between them. Germline V gene sequence: CDR1 LGHNT, CDR2 FRNRAP. This CDR3 comprises 14 residues. CDR3 amino acids: CASGVWTEKETQYF. CDR3 nucleotides: TGTGCTAGTGGTGTGTGGACAGAAAAAGAGACCCAGTACTTC.

The genes are TRBV9 and TRBJ2-1; TRBD2 agrees at 8 bases. CDR3 length: 16 amino acids. Per germline, CDR1 SGDLS and CDR2 YYNGEE. V lost 3 bases and J lost 0; bases outside the gene matches: 5. The CDR3 DNA follows: TGTGCCAGCAGCGGCTCGGGGGGGCACTCCTACAATGAGCAGTTCTTC. Translation: CASSGSGGHSYNEQFF.

Concerning this clonotype itself: One junction end disagrees with the germline gene, perhaps due to a read error. The rearrangement links TRBV20-1 to TRBJ2-1; D is perhaps TRBD1 (6 bases). The CDR3 has 16 residues. Germline V gene data show CDR1 as DFQATT and CDR2 as SNEGSKA (reference sequence). This chain's CDR3 is CSAGDTGRWKYNEQFF. The CDR3 DNA sequence: TGCAGTGCTGGAGATACAGGGAGATGGAAGTACAATGAGCAGTTCTTC.

This clonotype was observed at least ten times. The genes are TRBV20-1 and TRBJ1-2; TRBD1 aligns across 7 bases. The CDR3 spans 13 residues. After removal of 6 bases from V and 4 bases from J, the junction contained 8 bases not matched to a gene. CDR1 DFQATT and CDR2 SNEGSKA come from the germline V gene (reference sequence). CDR3 nucleotide sequence: TGCAGTGCGGAAGACAGGGCTCTCTATGGCTACACCTTC. This gives the protein CSAEDRALYGYTF.

The chain joins TRBV20-1 to TRBJ2-7; D may be TRBD2 (7 bases). Germline CDR1 reads DFQATT; CDR2 reads SNEGSKA (reference sequence). Trimming cost V 3 bases and J 2 bases, with 17 bases left between them. This CDR3 is 15 amino acids long. The CDR3 loop is CSASGGRSGPYEQYF. The CDR3 DNA sequence: TGCAGTGCTAGCGGGGGGCGGTCAGGTCCCTACGAGCAGTACTTC.

The chain recombines TRBV20-1 with TRBJ1-2, with 9 bases fitting TRBD1. V was clipped by 5 bases and J by 8 bases; unmatched bases: 12. Per germline, CDR1 DFQATT and CDR2 SNEGSKA (reference sequence). CDR3 length: 14 amino acids. The chain's CDR3 is CSAYGTGLWWGYTF. Here the CDR3 DNA reads TGCAGTGCTTACGGGACAGGGTTATGGTGGGGCTACACCTTC.

In this sample, this clonotype turned up a few times. The genes are TRBV12-3 or TRBV12-4 and TRBJ2-1; a weak D match, TRBD2 (6 bases). Deletions cut 7 bases from V and 9 bases from J, with 16 bases between. This CDR3 is built from 13 residues. This CDR3 is CASTISRRGEQFF. The CDR3 nucleotides are TGTGCCAGCACCATCTCTAGGAGGGGTGAGCAGTTCTTC.

The genes are TRBV18 and TRBJ2-1; D perhaps matches TRBD2 (7 bases). V was cut by 4 bases and J by 4 bases, with 14 bases left in between. CDR3 length equals 15 residues. From germline, CDR1 is KGHSH and CDR2 LQKENI. Here the CDR3 DNA reads TGTGCCAGCTCACTAAAGGGGGGGCCATACAATGAGCAGTTCTTC. This encodes CASSLKGGPYNEQFF.